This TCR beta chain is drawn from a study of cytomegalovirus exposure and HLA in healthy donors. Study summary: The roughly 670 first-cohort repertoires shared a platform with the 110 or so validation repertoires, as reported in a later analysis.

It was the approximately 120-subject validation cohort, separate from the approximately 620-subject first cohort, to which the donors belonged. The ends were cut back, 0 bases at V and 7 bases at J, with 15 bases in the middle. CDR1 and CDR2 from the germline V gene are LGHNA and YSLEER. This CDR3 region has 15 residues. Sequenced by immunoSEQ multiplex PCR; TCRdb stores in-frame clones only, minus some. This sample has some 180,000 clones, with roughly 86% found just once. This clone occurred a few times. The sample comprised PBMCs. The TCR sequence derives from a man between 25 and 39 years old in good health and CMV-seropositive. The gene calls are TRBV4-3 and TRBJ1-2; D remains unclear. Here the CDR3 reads CASSQDESRFGGYTF. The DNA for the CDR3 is TGCGCCAGCAGCCAAGATGAAAGTAGGTTTGGTGGCTACACCTTC.